The 4 T cell receptor beta chains in this list originate from one sample, sequenced in a study of Tregs in tolerant kidney transplant recipients. The assay was immunoSEQ multiplex PCR, and TCRdb's table has in-frame clones only and misses some. The sample has roughly 250,000 clones, 84% seen once. The specimen sequenced was CD4+ T cells from blood. The receptors were sampled from a human donor in good health.

The chain combines TRBV6-1 with TRBJ1-5, with D tentatively TRBD1 (5 bases). The CDR3 has 14 residues. Per the germline V gene, CDR1 is MNHNS and CDR2 is SASEGT. V was clipped by 6 bases and J by 1 base, with 10 bases between them. CDR3 in DNA: TGTGCCAGCAGCCAGGGAGGAAGCAATCAGCCCCAGCATTTT. Translation: CASSQGGSNQPQHF.

The CDR3 reads CASSLRSGVWGRGPGQPQHF. In DNA, the CDR3 is TGTGCCAGCAGCTTAAGGAGCGGGGTTTGGGGACGGGGACCCGGACAGCCCCAGCATTTT. The chain carries TRBV7-8 and TRBJ1-5; possible D gene TRBD1, 5 bases. The V gene's germline CDR1 is SGHVS and CDR2 FQNEAQ. This CDR3 comprises 20 residues. V lost 2 bases, J lost 7 bases, and 30 bases lay in between. Using reference TRBV7-8 and TRBJ1-5 for the parts outside the CDR3, the full variable domain is GAGVSQSPRYKVAKRGQDVALRCDPISGHVSLFWYQQALGQGPEFLTYFQNEAQLDKSGLPSDRFFAERPEGSVSTLKIQRTQQEDSAVYLCASSLRSGVWGRGPGQPQHFGDGTRLSIL.

This clone was observed a handful of times. V gene TRBV6-4 combines with J gene TRBJ2-2; 7 bases are a match to TRBD1. Unmatched junction bases numbered 2, after V lost 4 bases and J lost 3 bases. The CDR3 contains 14 residues. In germline, CDR1 is MRHNA, CDR2 SNTAGT. The CDR3 bases are TGTGCCAGCAGTGCAACAGGGGACACCGGGGAGCTGTTTTTT. Its translation is CASSATGDTGELFF.

This clone appeared a single time. The chain has TRBV7-9 and TRBJ2-5; 7 bases line up with TRBD2. Germline V lookup: CDR1 SEHNR, CDR2 FQNEAQ (reference sequence). The CDR3 loop spans 15 amino acids. Trimming took 7 bases from V and 4 from J; bases not matched to a gene: 12. Here the CDR3 reads CASTLRGGDGETQYF. The CDR3 DNA sequence: TGTGCCAGCACTTTAAGGGGAGGGGATGGAGAGACCCAGTACTTC.